The T cell receptor beta chain described here comes from a study of T cell repertoires in cytomegalovirus infection. Whole-study context: Well-studied HLA-B-restricted CMV epitopes were used in the study alongside recently identified HLA-C-restricted ones. It can be stated that public TCR beta signatures indicated CMV infection as well as a matching HLA type.

Only a few counts were recorded for this clonotype. Its antigen is undetermined. The CDR3 is 15 residues long. The germline V gene encodes CDR1 SGHVS and CDR2 FNYEAQ. V was shortened by 4 bases and J by 3 bases, with 12 bases between the two germline ends. Via MiXCR, TCRdb re-called the reads, giving one row per CDR3 protein. The data hold roughly 920,000 distinct CDR3 sequences, with approximately 32% observed a single time. The chain uses TRBV7-6 and TRBJ1-4; unclear D gene. Sequenced here: cultured CD8+ T cells from PBMCs, sampled from culture after CMV antigen stimulation. This sequence originates from a human donor in good health (CMV status not recorded). Some clones in this sample may be carry-over from other donors' samples. The CDR3 DNA reads TGTGCCAGCAGCTCGAGCCCGTTAGCTAATGAAAAACTGTTTTTT. Translated: CASSSSPLANEKLFF.